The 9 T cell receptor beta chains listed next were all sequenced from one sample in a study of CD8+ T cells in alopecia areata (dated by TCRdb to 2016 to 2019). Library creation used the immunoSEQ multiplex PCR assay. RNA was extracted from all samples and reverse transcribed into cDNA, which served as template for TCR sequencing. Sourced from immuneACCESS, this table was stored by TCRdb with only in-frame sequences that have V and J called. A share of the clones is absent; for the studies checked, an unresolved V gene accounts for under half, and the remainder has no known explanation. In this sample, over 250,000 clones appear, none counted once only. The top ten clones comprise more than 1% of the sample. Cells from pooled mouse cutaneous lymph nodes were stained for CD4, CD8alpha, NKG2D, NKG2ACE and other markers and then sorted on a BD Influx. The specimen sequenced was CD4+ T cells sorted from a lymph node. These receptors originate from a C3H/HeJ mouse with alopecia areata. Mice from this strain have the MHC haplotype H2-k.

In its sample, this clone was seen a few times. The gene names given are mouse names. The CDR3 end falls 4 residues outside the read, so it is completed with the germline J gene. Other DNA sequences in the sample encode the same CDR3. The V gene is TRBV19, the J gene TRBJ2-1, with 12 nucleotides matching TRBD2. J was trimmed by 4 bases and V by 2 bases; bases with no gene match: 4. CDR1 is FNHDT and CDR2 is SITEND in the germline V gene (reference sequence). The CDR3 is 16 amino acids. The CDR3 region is CASSIGLGGRYAEQFF. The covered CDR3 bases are TGTGCCAGCAGTATCGGACTGGGGGGGAGGTATGCT.

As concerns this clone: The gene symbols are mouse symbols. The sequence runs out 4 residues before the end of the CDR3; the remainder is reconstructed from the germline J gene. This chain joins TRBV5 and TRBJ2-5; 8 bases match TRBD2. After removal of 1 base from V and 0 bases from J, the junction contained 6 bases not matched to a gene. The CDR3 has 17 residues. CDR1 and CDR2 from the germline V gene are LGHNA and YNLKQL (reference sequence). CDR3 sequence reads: CASSQVLGGYNQDTQYF. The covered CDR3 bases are TGTGCCAGCAGCCAAGTTCTGGGGGGCTATAACCAAGAC.

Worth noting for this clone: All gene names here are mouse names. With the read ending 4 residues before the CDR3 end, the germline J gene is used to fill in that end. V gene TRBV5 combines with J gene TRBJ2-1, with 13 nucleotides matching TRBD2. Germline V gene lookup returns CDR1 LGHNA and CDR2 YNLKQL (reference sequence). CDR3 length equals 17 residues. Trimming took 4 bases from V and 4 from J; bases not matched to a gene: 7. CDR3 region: CASSPGLGGRGYAEQFF. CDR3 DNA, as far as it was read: TGTGCCAGCAGCCCCGGACTGGGGGGGCGGGGGTATGCT.

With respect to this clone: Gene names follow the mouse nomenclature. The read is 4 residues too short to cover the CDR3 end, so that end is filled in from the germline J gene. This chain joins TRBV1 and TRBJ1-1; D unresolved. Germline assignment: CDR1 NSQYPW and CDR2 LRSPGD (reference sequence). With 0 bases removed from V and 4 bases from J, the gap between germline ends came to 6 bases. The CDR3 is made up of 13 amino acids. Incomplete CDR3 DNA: TGCACCTGCAGTGCAGAGGGTTTCACA. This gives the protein CTCSAEGFT. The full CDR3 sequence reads CTCSAEGFTEVFF.

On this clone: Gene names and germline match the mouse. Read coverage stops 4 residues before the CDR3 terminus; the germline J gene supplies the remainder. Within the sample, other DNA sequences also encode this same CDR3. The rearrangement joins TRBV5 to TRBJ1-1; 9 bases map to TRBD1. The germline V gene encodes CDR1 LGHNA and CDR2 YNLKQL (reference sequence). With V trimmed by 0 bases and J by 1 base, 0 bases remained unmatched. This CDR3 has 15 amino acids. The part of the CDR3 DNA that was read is TGTGCCAGCAGCCAAGAGGGACAGGGAAACACA. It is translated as CASSQEGQGNT. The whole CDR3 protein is CASSQEGQGNTEVFF.

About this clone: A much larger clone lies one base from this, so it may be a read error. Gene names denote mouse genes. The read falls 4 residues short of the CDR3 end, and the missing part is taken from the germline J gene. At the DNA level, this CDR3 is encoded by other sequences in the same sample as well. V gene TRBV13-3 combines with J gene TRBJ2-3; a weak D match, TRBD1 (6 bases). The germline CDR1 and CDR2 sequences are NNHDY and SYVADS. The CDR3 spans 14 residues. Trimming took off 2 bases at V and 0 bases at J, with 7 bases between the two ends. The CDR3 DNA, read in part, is TGTGCCAGCAGTGAAAGGGGGAGTGCAGAA. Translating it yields CASSERGSAE. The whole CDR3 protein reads CASSERGSAETLYF.

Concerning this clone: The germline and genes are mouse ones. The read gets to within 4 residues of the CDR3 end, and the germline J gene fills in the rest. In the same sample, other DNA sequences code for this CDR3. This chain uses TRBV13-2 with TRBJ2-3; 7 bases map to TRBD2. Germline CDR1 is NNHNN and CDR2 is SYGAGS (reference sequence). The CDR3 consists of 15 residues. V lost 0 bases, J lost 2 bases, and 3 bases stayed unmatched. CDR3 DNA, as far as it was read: TGTGCCAGCGGTGATGCTGGGGGTTTTGCAGAA. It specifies CASGDAGGFAE. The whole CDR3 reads CASGDAGGFAETLYF.

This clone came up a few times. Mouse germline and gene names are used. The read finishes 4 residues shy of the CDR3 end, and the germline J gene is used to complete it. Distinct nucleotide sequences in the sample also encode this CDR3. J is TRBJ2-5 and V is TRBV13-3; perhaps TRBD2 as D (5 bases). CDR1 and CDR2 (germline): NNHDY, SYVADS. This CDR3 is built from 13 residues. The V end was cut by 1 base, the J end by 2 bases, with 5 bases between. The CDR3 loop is CASSDLGQDTQYF. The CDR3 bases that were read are TGTGCCAGCAGTGATCTGGGCCAAGAC.

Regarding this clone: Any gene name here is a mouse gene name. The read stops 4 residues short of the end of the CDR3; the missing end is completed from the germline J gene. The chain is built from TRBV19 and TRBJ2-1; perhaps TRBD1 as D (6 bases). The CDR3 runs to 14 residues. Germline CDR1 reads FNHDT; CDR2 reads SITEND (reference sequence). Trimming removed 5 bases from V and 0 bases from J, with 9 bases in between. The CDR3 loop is CASSLGHNYAEQFF. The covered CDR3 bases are TGTGCCAGCAGCCTGGGACATAACTATGCT.